This T cell receptor beta chain is from a study of blood T cell repertoires in COVID-19. Germline lookup yields CDR1 SGHRS and CDR2 YFSETQ. V lost 1 base and J lost 6, with 11 bases in between. The CDR3 loop spans 14 amino acids. In the original analysis: Reference gene primers were amplified, and this amplification served to estimate nucleated cell counts. Repertoires were generated with immunoSEQ multiplex PCR, while TCRdb's copy carries only in-frame clones and drops some. V and J calls and clone size follow that table, whereas D and trimming were derived from the DNA. The repertoire includes 30,000 or so clones, 83% of them detected once, and 3% to 4% sits in the top ten.

This TCR derives from a man aged 45 to 65 with acute or convalescent COVID-19. Sequencing was performed on peripheral blood. This rearrangement joins TRBV5-1 to TRBJ2-4; maybe TRBD1 (5 bases). The CDR3 DNA sequence: TGCGCCAGCAGCTTGCGCCAGGGTACAAACATTCAGTACTTC. It translates to CASSLRQGTNIQYF.